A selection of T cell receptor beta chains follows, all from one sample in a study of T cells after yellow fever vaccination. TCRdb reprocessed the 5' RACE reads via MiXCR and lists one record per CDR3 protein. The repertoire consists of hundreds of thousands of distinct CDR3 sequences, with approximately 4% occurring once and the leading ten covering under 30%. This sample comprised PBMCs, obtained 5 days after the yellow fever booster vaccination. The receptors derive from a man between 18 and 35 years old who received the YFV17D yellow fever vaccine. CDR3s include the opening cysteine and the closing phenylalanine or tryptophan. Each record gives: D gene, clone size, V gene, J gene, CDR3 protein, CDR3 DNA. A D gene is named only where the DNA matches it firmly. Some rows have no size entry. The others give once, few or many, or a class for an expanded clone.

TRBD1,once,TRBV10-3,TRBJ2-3,CAIRLDRTGNTDTQYF,TGTGCCATCAGGCTGGACAGGACGGGAAACACAGATACGCAGTATTTT
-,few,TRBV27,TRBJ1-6,CASSFQGQGSPLHF,TGTGCCAGCAGTTTCCAGGGGCAGGGATCACCCCTCCACTTT
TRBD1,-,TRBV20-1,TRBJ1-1,CSAGRQGLNTEAFF,TGCAGTGCTGGGCGACAGGGCTTGAACACTGAAGCTTTCTTT
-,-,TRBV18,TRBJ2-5,CASSPQSGRETQYF,TGTGCCAGCTCACCACAGAGCGGTCGAGAGACCCAGTACTTC
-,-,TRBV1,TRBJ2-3,CTSSQSGGATDTQYF,TGCACCAGCAGCCAGAGCGGGGGGGCCACAGATACGCAGTATTTT
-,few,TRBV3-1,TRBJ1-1,CASSQDRGFDTEAFF,TGTGCCAGCAGCCAAGACCGCGGTTTCGACACTGAAGCTTTCTTT
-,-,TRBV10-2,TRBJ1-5,CASSESLRGVNQPQHF,TGCGCCAGCAGTGAGTCACTTCGGGGGGTCAATCAGCCCCAGCATTTT
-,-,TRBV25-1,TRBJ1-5,CASSEGDQPQHF,TGTGCCAGCAGTGAAGGGGATCAGCCCCAGCATTTT
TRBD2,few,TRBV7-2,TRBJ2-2,CASSLTSGYTGELFF,TGTGCCAGCAGCTTAACTAGCGGCTACACCGGGGAGCTGTTTTTT
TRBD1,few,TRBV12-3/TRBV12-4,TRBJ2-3,CASSFTGGPMDTQYF,TGTGCCAGCAGCTTTACAGGGGGCCCTATGGATACGCAGTATTTT
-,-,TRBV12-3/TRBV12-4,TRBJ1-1,CASSWDHRELEGMNTEAFF,TGTGCCAGCAGTTGGGATCACAGGGAGCTTGAAGGAATGAACACTGAAGCTTTCTTT
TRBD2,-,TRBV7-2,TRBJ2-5,CASSWGRGRQETQYF,TGTGCCAGCAGCTGGGGGAGGGGCCGACAAGAGACCCAGTACTTC
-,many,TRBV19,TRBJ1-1,CASSLGPSNTEAFF,TGTGCCAGTAGTCTGGGACCTTCTAACACTGAAGCTTTCTTT
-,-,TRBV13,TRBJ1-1,CASSYSRVGPMNTEAFF,TGTGCCAGCAGCTACTCTCGAGTGGGGCCTATGAACACTGAAGCTTTCTTT
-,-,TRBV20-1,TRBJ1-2,CSAAEDYGYTF,TGCAGTGCCGCGGAGGACTATGGCTACACCTTC
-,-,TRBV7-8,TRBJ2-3,CASSVGGLDTDTQYF,TGTGCCAGCAGCGTGGGGGGTCTGGACACAGATACGCAGTATTTT
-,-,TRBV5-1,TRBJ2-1,CASSLAPGNNEQFF,TGCGCCAGCAGCTTGGCCCCAGGGAACAATGAGCAGTTCTTC
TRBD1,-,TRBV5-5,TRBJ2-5,CANGTVGPETQYF,TGTGCCAACGGGACAGTGGGGCCAGAGACCCAGTACTTC
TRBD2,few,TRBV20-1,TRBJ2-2,CSAPGLASGELFF,TGCAGTGCCCCGGGACTAGCGTCCGGGGAGCTGTTTTTT
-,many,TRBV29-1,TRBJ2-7,CSGRESETYEQYF,TGCAGCGGACGGGAATCTGAAACCTACGAGCAGTACTTC
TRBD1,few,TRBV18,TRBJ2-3,CASSPPPGGFTDTQYF,TGTGCCAGCTCACCACCCCCAGGGGGTTTCACAGATACGCAGTATTTT
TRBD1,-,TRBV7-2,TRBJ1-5,CASSLGIGTGDNQPQHF,TGTGCCAGCAGCTTAGGAATCGGGACAGGGGACAATCAGCCCCAGCATTTT
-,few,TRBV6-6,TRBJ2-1,CASSPQVRRFF,TGTGCCAGCAGCCCGCAGGTCAGGCGGTTCTTC
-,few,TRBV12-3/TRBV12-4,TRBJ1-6,CASIDVSGGSPLHF,TGTGCCAGCATTGATGTTTCCGGGGGTTCACCCCTCCACTTT
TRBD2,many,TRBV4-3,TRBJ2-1,CASSQEVAGGPISNEQFF,TGCGCCAGCAGCCAAGAGGTAGCGGGGGGGCCTATTAGCAATGAGCAGTTCTTC
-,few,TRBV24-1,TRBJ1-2,CATSDGRHGYTF,TGTGCCACCAGTGATGGACGACATGGCTACACCTTC
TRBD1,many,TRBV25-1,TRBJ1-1,CASSRQGGDSEAFF,TGTGCCAGCAGTCGGCAGGGGGGGGACTCAGAAGCTTTCTTT
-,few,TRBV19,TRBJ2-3,CASSTISTGEGRDTQYF,TGTGCCAGTAGTACGATCTCAACAGGAGAGGGCAGGGATACGCAGTATTTT
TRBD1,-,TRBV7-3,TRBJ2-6,CASSPAGTANSGANVLTF,TGTGCCAGCAGCCCCGCCGGGACAGCAAATTCTGGGGCCAACGTCCTGACTTTC
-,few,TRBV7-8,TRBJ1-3,CASSGGGSGNTIYF,TGTGCCAGCAGCGGGGGAGGCTCTGGAAACACCATATATTTT
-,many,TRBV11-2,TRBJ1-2,CASSQDPDYGYTF,TGTGCCAGCAGCCAAGACCCCGACTATGGCTACACCTTC
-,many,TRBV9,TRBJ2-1,CASSPQDSNNEQFF,TGTGCCAGCAGCCCCCAGGACAGCAACAATGAGCAGTTCTTC
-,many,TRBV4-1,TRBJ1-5,CASSQVGRGNQPQHF,TGCGCCAGCAGCCAAGTCGGCAGGGGTAATCAGCCCCAGCATTTT
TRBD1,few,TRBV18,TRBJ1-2,CASSTQGQPNYGYTF,TGTGCCAGCTCAACACAGGGACAGCCCAACTATGGCTACACCTTC
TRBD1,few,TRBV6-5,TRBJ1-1,CASSSSTGKRTEAFF,TGTGCCAGCAGTTCCTCGACAGGGAAGAGGACTGAAGCTTTCTTT
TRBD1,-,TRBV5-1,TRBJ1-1,CASSAGGLNTEAFF,TGCGCCAGCAGCGCAGGGGGCCTGAACACTGAAGCTTTCTTT
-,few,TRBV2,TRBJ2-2,CASSKKGANTGELFF,TGTGCCAGCAGTAAGAAGGGGGCGAACACCGGGGAGCTGTTTTTT
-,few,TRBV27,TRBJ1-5,CASSLSSGRPQHF,TGTGCCAGCAGTTTATCGTCGGGGCGGCCCCAGCATTTT
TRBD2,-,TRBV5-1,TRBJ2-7,CASSPQPSGEQYF,TGCGCCAGCAGCCCGCAGCCTAGCGGCGAGCAGTACTTC
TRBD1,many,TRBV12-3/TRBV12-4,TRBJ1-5,CASSPEGGTGYNQPQHF,TGTGCCAGCAGTCCCGAGGGGGGGACAGGCTACAATCAGCCCCAGCATTTT
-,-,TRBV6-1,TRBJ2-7,CASSDSPLGEQYF,TGTGCCAGCAGTGATTCTCCGCTGGGCGAGCAGTACTTC
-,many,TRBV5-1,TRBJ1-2,CASSSGHGANYGYTF,TGCGCCAGCAGCTCCGGGCATGGGGCTAACTATGGCTACACCTTC
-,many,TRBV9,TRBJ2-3,CASSVRGPRSDTQYF,TGTGCCAGCAGCGTCAGAGGGCCTCGATCAGATACGCAGTATTTT
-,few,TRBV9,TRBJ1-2,CASSDQGAGGYTF,TGTGCCAGCAGCGACCAGGGTGCGGGCGGCTACACCTTC
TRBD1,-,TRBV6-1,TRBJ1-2,CASSLGTGGRYGYTF,TGTGCCAGCAGTTTGGGGACAGGGGGCAGGTATGGCTACACCTTC
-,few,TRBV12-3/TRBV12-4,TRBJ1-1,CASSLFKGAGTEAFF,TGTGCCAGCAGTTTGTTTAAGGGCGCGGGCACTGAAGCTTTCTTT
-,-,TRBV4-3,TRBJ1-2,CATLGQGGYTF,TGCGCCACCCTCGGGCAGGGCGGCTACACCTTC
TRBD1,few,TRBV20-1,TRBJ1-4,CSAYPLYRQGGEKLFF,TGCAGTGCTTATCCTCTATACCGACAGGGTGGTGAAAAACTGTTTTTT
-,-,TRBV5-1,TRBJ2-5,CASSLDYSHPEETQYF,TGCGCCAGCAGCTTAGACTACAGCCATCCAGAAGAGACCCAGTACTTC
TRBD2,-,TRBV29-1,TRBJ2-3,CSVEGRGGDLGHTDTQYF,TGCAGCGTTGAGGGGCGGGGGGGTGACCTGGGACACACAGATACGCAGTATTTT
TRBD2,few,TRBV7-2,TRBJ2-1,CASGGTSGGGEQFF,TGTGCCAGCGGCGGGACTAGCGGGGGGGGAGAGCAGTTCTTC
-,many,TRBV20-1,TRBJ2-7,CSARRTAGEGYEQYF,TGCAGTGCACGCAGGACGGCAGGGGAGGGCTACGAGCAGTACTTC
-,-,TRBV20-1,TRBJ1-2,CSASKSTNYGYTF,TGCAGTGCTAGCAAGTCCACTAACTATGGCTACACCTTC
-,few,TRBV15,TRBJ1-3,CATSRDPGASGNTIYF,TGTGCCACCAGCAGAGATCCGGGAGCCTCTGGAAACACCATATATTTT
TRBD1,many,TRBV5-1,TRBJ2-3,CASSFLRTGGTDTQYF,TGCGCCAGCAGCTTTTTACGGACAGGCGGCACAGATACGCAGTATTTT
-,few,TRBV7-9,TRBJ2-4,CASSEKLAKNIQYF,TGTGCCAGCAGCGAAAAGCTAGCCAAAAACATTCAGTACTTC
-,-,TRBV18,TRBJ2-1,CASSRWGREQFF,TGTGCCAGCTCAAGGTGGGGTCGAGAGCAGTTCTTC
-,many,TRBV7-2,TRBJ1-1,CASSLSVPGWGTEAFF,TGTGCCAGCAGCTTATCGGTCCCGGGTTGGGGCACTGAAGCTTTCTTT
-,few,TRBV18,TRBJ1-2,CASSPISGGNYGYTF,TGTGCCAGCTCACCTATATCCGGGGGAAACTATGGCTACACCTTC